Below, one TCR beta chain is given with its context. The antigen is not known. The data stem from a study of cytomegalovirus exposure and HLA in healthy donors. Study-level background: The same platform was used for the approximately 120 validation repertoires as for the roughly 670 first-cohort repertoires, as reported in a later analysis. Whole-study results and caveats: Accounts indicate the classifier identified cytomegalovirus status with strong specificity and sensitivity.

Germline V lookup: CDR1 MGHRA, CDR2 YSYEKL. This CDR3 has 13 residues. V lost 4 bases and J lost 5, with 9 bases in between. While the first cohort had 700 or so subjects, the donors belonged to the separate validation cohort of roughly 120 subjects. Measured with immunoSEQ multiplex PCR; TCRdb has only the in-frame clones, and not every one. The top ten hold 2.5% to 4% of the sample, which has approximately 160,000 clones, 70% to 90% seen once. The sample taken for sequencing was PBMCs. This receptor was obtained from a woman aged 18-29 years in good health and CMV-seropositive. The chain has TRBV4-1 and TRBJ2-1, with D possibly being TRBD2 (6 bases). The CDR3 sequence: CASSRERDNEQFF. CDR3 in DNA: TGCGCCAGCAGCCGCGAGCGGGACAATGAGCAGTTCTTC.